The present entry profiles one TCR beta chain with its context. As originally analysed: From reference gene primer amplification, estimates of nucleated cell counts were derived. Only in-frame clones appear in the TCRdb table, and some are missing; sequencing was by immunoSEQ multiplex PCR. For V, J and clone size, that table is used; D and trimming come from the DNA. The data contain about 110,000 clones, over 65% of them singletons. In Seattle, patients joined the study during active infection and were tracked longitudinally. This sample was included in a study of blood T cell repertoires in COVID-19. Across the study: From the United States, Italy and Spain came samples of acute and convalescent COVID-19.

Germline V gene lookup returns CDR1 MGHRA and CDR2 YSYEKL. CDR3 length: 16 residues. V shed 0 bases and J 3 bases; nucleotides not matched to a gene: 6. The receptor's source is a man older than 75 with COVID-19, enrolled during active disease. The chain uses TRBV4-1 and TRBJ1-2; TRBD1 matches at 8 bases. The sequenced material came from peripheral blood. The CDR3 DNA follows: TGCGCCAGCAGCCAAGATCCGGACAGGGTGGACTATGGCTACACCTTC. Translated: CASSQDPDRVDYGYTF.